This record concerns one T cell receptor (beta chain) sequence. The target antigen is unknown. The donors were part of the validation cohort of 120 subjects. That cohort was separate from the first cohort, which comprised 666 subjects. The CDR3 sequence is 12 residues long. The V end lost 2 bases, the J end lost 2 bases, and 7 bases lay between the germline ends. Germline V gene lookup returns CDR1 GTSNPN and CDR2 SVGIG (reference sequence). This specimen belongs to a study of cytomegalovirus exposure and HLA in healthy donors. The study's findings and limits: According to reports, the classifier identified cytomegalovirus status with high specificity and sensitivity. Most sequenced TCRs were rare (though some public TCRs occurred in many donors). According to the study, around 180 TCR beta chains were cytomegalovirus-associated.

Produced via immunoSEQ multiplex PCR; TCRdb's table is partial and in-frame only. The profile shows under 300,000 clones, around 87% of them singletons. The chain is built from TRBV30 and TRBJ2-7; TRBD1 is a possible D gene (5 bases). Sequencing used PBMCs. The origin of this receptor is a woman aged 30 to 39 in good health and CMV-seropositive. The CDR3 DNA follows: TGTGCCTGGAGTTCAGGGACCTACGAGCAGTACTTC. Protein: CAWSSGTYEQYF.